The clone carrying this TCR beta chain was detected once. The antigen remains undetermined. The repertoire was sequenced with immunoSEQ multiplex PCR; TCRdb's copy has only in-frame clones and lacks some. The sample gives approximately 130,000 clones, about nine tenths of which show up once; 1.1% is in the top ten. This entry belongs to a study of OX40 agonist ivuxolimab in advanced cancers. Study details: Ivuxolimab is a fully human IgG2 antibody that activates OX40 (CD134). A male proportion of 70% to 90% was recorded, with mean age about 62 years and range roughly 23 to 85.

Systemic immunosuppression or autoimmune disease history was grounds to exclude patients. Regarding the study as a whole: The study found that CD8+ T cells averaged more expanded clones than CD4+.

Specimen: CD4+ or CD8+ T cells sorted from blood, collected in a trial of the OX40 agonist ivuxolimab. The receptor comes from an adult with an advanced solid tumor such as melanoma, head and neck, liver or kidney cancer.

The CDR3 region has the DNA TGTGCCAGCAGTGACACTAGCACTAGCGGGAGGGCCAAGGAGCAGTTCTTC. It encodes CASSDTSTSGRAKEQFF. This chain connects TRBV6-4 to TRBJ2-1; 13 nucleotides agree with TRBD2. Germline values: CDR1 MRHNA, CDR2 SNTAGT. Germline trimming cut 2 bases from V and 10 bases from J; bases unmatched to any gene: 11. The CDR3 is made up of 17 amino acids.